This TCR beta chain is drawn from a study of cytomegalovirus exposure and HLA in healthy donors. Study-level background: Within the Caucasian-associated ancestry cluster were roughly 82% of the 300 to 450 genotyped donors.

Trimming cost V 5 bases and J 1 base, with 14 bases left between them. Germline V CDR1 and CDR2: LNHNV, YYDKDF (reference sequence). This CDR3 has 15 amino acids. This PCR relied on a set of 60 Vbeta primers and 13 Jbeta primers. This table comes from immunoSEQ multiplex PCR, and its TCRdb copy is limited to in-frame clones, with some not included. The data show about 160,000 clones, around 75% seen once. The receptor's source is a female donor in good health and CMV-seronegative. The chain joins TRBV15 to TRBJ1-1, with a weak D call TRBD1 (5 bases). The specimen sequenced was PBMCs. The CDR3 DNA reads as TGTGCCACCAGCTCCGAGATCGGGGGGAACACTGAAGCTTTCTTT. This codes for CATSSEIGGNTEAFF.